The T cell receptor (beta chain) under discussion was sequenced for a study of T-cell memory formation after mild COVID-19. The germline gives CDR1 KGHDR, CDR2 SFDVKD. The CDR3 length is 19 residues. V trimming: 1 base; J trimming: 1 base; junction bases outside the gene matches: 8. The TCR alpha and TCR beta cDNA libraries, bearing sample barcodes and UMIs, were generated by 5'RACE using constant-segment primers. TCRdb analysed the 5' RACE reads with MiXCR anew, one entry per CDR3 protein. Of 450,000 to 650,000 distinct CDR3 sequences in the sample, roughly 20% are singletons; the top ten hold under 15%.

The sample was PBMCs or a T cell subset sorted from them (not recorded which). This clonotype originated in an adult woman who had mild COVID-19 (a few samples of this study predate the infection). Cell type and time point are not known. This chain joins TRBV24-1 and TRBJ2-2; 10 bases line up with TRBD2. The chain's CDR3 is CATSDFRPSGGRNTGELFF. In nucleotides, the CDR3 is TGTGCCACCAGTGATTTTAGGCCTAGCGGGGGCCGGAACACCGGGGAGCTGTTTTTT.